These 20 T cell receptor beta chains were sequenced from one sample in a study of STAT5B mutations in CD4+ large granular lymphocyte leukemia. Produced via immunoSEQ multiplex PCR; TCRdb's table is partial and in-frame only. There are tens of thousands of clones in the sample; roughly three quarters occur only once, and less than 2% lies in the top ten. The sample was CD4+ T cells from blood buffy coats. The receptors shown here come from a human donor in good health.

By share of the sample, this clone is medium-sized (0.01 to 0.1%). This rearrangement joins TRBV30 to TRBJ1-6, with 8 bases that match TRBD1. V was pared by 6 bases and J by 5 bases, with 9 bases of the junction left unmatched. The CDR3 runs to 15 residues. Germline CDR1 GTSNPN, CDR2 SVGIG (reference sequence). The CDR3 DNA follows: TGTGCCTGCTCTCGTGGACAGGGAAATAATTCACCCCTCCACTTT. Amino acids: CACSRGQGNNSPLHF.

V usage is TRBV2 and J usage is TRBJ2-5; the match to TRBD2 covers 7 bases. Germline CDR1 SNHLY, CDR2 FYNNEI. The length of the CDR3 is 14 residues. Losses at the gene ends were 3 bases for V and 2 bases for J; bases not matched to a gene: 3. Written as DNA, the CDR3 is TGTGCCAGCAGTGAGAGAGCGGGGCAAGAGACCCAGTACTTC. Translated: CASSERAGQETQYF. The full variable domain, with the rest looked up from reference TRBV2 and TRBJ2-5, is EPEVTQTPSHQVTQMGQEVILRCVPISNHLYFYWYRQILGQKVEFLVSFYNNEISEKSEIFDDQFSVERPDGSNFTLKIRSTKLEDSAMYFCASSERAGQETQYFGPGTRLLVL.

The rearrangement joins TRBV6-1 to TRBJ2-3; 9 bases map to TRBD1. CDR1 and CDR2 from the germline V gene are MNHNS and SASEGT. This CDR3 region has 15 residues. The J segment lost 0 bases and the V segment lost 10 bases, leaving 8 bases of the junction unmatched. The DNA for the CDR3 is TGTGCCACCCAGGACAGGGGAGAGAGCACAGATACGCAGTATTTT. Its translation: CATQDRGESTDTQYF.

Here the CDR3 reads CAWSRIGTLHF. The CDR3, as DNA: TGTGCCTGGTCCAGGATCGGGACCCTCCACTTT. The chain uses TRBV30 and TRBJ1-6; no clear D gene. The CDR3 extends over 11 amino acids. CDR1 GTSNPN and CDR2 SVGIG come from the germline V gene (reference sequence). Trimming shortened V by 5 bases and J by 14 bases, and 13 bases separated the two germline ends.

The CDR3: CSVSQGEAFF. The CDR3 DNA reads as TGCAGTGTAAGTCAGGGTGAAGCTTTCTTT. The V gene is TRBV20-1, the J gene TRBJ1-1; TRBD1 is a possible D gene (5 bases). The CDR3 spans 10 residues. Per germline, CDR1 DFQATT and CDR2 SNEGSKA (reference sequence). Trimming removed 7 bases from V and 7 bases from J, with 10 bases in between.

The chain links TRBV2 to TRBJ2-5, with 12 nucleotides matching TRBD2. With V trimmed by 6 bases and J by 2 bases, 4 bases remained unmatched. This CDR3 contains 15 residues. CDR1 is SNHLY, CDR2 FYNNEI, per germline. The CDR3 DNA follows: TGTGCCAGCAGAGGAGGACTAGCGGGACAAGAGACCCAGTACTTC. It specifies CASRGGLAGQETQYF.

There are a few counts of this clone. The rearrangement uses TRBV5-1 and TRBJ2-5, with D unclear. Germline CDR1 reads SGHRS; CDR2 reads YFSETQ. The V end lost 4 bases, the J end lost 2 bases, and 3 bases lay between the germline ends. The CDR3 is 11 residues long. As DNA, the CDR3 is TGCGCCAGCAGCCAACAAGAGACCCAGTACTTC. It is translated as CASSQQETQYF.

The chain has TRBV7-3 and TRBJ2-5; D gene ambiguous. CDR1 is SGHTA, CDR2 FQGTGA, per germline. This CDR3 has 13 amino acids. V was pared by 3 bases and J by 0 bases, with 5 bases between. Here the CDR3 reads CASSFHHQETQYF. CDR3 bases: TGTGCCAGCAGCTTTCACCACCAAGAGACCCAGTACTTC.

The CDR3 loop is CASSFSVASGGFAREQYF. CDR3 nucleotide sequence: TGTGCCAGCAGCTTCTCAGTGGCTAGCGGGGGGTTCGCTAGGGAGCAGTACTTC. The V gene is TRBV5-8, the J gene TRBJ2-7; 11 positions agree with TRBD2. The ends lost 2 bases at V and 7 bases at J; junction bases unmatched: 17. The CDR3 contains 18 residues. Germline CDR1 reads SGHTS; CDR2 reads YDEGEE.

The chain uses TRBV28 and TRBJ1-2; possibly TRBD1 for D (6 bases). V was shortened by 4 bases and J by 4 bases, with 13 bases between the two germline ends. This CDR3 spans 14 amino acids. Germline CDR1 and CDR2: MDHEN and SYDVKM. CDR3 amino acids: CASSSSGGLYGYTF. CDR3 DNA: TGTGCCAGCAGTTCCTCGGGGGGCCTCTATGGCTACACCTTC.

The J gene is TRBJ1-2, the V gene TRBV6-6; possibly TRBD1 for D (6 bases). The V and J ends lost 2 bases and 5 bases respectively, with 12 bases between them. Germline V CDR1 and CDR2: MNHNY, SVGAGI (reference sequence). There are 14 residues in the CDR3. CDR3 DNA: TGTGCCAGCAGTTACACCGGGACACAATATGGCTACACCTTC. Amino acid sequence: CASSYTGTQYGYTF.

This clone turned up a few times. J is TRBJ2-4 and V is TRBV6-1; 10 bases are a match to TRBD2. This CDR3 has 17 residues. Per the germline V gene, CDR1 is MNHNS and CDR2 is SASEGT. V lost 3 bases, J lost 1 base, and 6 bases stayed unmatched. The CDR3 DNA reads TGTGCCAGCAGTGATCTTAGCGGGGGGCTGGCCAAAAACATTCAGTACTTC. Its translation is CASSDLSGGLAKNIQYF.

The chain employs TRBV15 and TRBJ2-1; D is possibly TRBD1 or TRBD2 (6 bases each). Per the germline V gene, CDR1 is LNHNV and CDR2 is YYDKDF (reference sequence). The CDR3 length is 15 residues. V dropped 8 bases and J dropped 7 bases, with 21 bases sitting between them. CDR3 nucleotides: TGTGCCACCCGCCTAAGGGGGGCGCTTGTTAATGAGCAGTTCTTC. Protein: CATRLRGALVNEQFF.

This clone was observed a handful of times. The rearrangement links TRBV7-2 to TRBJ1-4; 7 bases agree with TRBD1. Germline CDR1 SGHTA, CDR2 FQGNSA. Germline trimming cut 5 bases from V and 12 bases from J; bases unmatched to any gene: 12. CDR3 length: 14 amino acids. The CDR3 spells CASSQGQAIRELFF. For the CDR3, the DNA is TGTGCCAGCAGCCAAGGACAGGCGATTAGGGAACTGTTTTTT.

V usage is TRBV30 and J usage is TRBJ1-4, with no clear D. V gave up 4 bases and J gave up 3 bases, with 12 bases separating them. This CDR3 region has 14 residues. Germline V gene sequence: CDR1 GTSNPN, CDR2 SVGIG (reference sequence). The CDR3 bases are TGTGCCTGGAAGGTCCTTGGATCTAATGAAAAACTGTTTTTT. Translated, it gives CAWKVLGSNEKLFF.

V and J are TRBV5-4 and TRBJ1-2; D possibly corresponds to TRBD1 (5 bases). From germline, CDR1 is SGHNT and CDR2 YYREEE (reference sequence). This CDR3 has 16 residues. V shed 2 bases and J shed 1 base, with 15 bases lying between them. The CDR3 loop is CASSFERGAFNYGYTF. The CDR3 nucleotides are TGTGCCAGCAGCTTTGAAAGGGGCGCATTTAACTATGGCTACACCTTC.

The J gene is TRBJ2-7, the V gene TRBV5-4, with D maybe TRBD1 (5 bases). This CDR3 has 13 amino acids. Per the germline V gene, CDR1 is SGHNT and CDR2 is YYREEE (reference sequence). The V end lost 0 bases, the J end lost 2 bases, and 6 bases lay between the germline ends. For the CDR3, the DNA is TGTGCCAGCAGCTTGGAAGGGGCCTACGAGCAGTACTTC. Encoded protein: CASSLEGAYEQYF.

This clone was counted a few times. For the CDR3, the DNA is TGTGCCAGCTCTGGTTCCAAAAACATTCAGTACTTC. Protein: CASSGSKNIQYF. The rearrangement uses TRBV9 and TRBJ2-4; the D is unclear. CDR1 is SGDLS, CDR2 YYNGEE, per germline. The CDR3 covers 12 residues. V was shortened by 7 bases and J by 2 bases, with 7 bases between the two germline ends. The whole variable domain, remainder taken from reference TRBV9 and TRBJ2-4, is DSGVTQTPKHLITATGQRVTLRCSPRSGDLSVYWYQQSLDQGLQFLIQYYNGEERAKGNILERFSAQQFPDLHSELNLSSLELGDSALYFCASSGSKNIQYFGAGTRLSVL.

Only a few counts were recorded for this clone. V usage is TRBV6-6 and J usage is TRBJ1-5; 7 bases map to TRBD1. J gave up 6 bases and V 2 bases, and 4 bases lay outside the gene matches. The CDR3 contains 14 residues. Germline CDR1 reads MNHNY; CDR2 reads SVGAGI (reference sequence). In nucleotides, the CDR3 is TGTGCCAGCAGTTACCCAGGGGGGAGTCAGCCCCAGCATTTT. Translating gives CASSYPGGSQPQHF.

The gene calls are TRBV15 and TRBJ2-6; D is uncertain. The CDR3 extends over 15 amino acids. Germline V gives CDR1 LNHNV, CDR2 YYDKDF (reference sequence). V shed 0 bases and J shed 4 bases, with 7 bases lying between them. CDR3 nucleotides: TGTGCCACCAGCAGAGATGGGGTCGGGGCCAACGTCCTGACTTTC. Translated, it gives CATSRDGVGANVLTF.